This T cell receptor beta chain came from a study of shared clonotypes between healthy human individuals. Assay used: immunoSEQ multiplex PCR; TCRdb lists only in-frame clones, some missing. The table records more than 450,000 clones, 79% of them present only once. Whole-study findings and limits: Donors were few, which limited the genetic and exposure-history diversity represented. Expectations were that clonotype sharing among donors would be affected by sequencing depth.

This clone was counted a few times. Its antigen is not identified. Its ends do not fully match the called genes, so a read error is possible. The study enrolled healthy HIV-negative adults without recent acute infections or vaccinations as donors. Only Caucasian adults living in Nashville, Tennessee served as donors. The CDR3 extends over 13 amino acids. The germline CDR1 and CDR2 sequences are SGHAT and FQDESV (reference sequence). This receptor was obtained from a woman in her forties in good health. Some clones in this sample may be carry-over from other donors' samples. Input material: PBMCs. The chain employs TRBV11-1 and TRBJ2-1, with no clear D. CDR3: CASSLERDNEQFF. DNA for the CDR3: TGTGCCAGCAGTTTAGAAAGGGACAATGAGCAGTTCTTC.